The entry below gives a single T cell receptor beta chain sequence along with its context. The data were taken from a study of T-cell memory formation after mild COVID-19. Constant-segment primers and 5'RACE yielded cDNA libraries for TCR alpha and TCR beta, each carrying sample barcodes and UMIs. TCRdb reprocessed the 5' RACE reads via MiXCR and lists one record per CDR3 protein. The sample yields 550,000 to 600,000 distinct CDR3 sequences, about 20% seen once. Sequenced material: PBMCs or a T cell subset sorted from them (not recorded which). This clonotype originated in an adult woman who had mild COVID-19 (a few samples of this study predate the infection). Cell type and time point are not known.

The CDR3 loop reads CASSPSWDRGTGELFF. In DNA form, the CDR3 reads TGTGCCAGCAGCCCGTCATGGGACAGGGGTACCGGGGAGCTGTTTTTT. This chain links TRBV7-2 with TRBJ2-2, with 10 bases matching TRBD1. The V gene's germline CDR1 is SGHTA and CDR2 FQGNSA. This CDR3 is built from 16 residues. The V and J ends lost 5 bases and 5 bases, in that order; junction bases with no gene match: 8.